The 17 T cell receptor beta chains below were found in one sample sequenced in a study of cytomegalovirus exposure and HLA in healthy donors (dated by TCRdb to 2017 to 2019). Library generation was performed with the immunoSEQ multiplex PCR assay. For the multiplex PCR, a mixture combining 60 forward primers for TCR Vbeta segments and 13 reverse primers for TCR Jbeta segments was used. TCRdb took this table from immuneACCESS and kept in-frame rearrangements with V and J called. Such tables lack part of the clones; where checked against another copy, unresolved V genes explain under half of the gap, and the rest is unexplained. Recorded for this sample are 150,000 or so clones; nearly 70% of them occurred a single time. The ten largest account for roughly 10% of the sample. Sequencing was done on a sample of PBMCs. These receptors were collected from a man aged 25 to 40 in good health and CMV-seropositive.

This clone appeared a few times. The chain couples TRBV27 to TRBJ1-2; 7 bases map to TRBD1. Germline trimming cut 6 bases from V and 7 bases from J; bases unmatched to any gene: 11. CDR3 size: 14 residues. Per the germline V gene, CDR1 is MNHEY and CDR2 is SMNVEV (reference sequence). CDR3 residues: CASSKSGQYGGYTF. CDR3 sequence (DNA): TGTGCCAGCAGCAAATCGGGACAGTACGGTGGCTACACCTTC.

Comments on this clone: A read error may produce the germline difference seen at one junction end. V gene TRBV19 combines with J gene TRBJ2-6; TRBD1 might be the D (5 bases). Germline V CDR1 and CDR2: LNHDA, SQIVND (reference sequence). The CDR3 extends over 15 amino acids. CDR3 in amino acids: CASSIRYTGANALTF. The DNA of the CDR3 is TGTGCCAGTAGTATTAGATACACTGGGGCCAACGCCCTGACTTTC.

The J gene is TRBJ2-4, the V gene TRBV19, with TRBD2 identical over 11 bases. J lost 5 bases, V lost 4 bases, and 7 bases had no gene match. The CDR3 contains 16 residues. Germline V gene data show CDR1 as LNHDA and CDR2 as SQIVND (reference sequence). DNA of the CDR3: TGTGCCAGTAGTAAACTAGCGGGAGATGGGGAAAACATTCAGTACTTC. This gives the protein CASSKLAGDGENIQYF. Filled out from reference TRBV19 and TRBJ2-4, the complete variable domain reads DGGITQSPKYLFRKEGQNVTLSCEQNLNHDAMYWYRQDPGQGLRLIYYSQIVNDFQKGDIAEGYSVSREKKESFPLTVTSAQKNPTAFYLCASSKLAGDGENIQYFGAGTRLSVL.

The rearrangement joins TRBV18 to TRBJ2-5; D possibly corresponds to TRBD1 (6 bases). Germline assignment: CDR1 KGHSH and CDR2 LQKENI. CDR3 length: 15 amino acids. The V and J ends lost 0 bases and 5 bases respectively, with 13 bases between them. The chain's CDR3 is CASSPPSGRGETQYF. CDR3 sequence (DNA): TGTGCCAGCTCACCACCCTCTGGTAGGGGGGAGACCCAGTACTTC.

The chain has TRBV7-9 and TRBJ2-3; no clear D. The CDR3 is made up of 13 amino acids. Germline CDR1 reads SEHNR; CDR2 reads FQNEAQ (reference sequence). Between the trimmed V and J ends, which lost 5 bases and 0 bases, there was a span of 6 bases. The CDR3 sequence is CASSLPSTDTQYF. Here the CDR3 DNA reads TGTGCCAGCAGCCTTCCGAGCACAGATACGCAGTATTTT.

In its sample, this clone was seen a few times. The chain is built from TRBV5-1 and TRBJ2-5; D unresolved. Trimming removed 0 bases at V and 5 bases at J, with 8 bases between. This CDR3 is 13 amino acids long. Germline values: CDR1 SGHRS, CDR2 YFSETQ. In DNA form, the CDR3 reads TGCGCCAGCAGCTTGGCGGAGATCGAGACCCAGTACTTC. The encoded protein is CASSLAEIETQYF.

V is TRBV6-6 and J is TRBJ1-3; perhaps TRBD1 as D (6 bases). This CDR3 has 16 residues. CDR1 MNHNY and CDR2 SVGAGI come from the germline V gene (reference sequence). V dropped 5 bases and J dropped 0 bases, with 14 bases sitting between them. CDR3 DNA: TGTGCCAGCAGTAGAGTACAGGGCAGCTCTGGAAACACCATATATTTT. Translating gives CASSRVQGSSGNTIYF.

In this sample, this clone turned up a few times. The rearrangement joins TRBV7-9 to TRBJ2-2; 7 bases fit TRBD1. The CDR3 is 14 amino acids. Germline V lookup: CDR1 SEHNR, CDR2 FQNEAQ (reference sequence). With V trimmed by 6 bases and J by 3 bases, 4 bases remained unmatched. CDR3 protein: CASRRTGDTGELFF. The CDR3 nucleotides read TGTGCCAGCAGGAGAACAGGGGACACCGGGGAGCTGTTTTTT.

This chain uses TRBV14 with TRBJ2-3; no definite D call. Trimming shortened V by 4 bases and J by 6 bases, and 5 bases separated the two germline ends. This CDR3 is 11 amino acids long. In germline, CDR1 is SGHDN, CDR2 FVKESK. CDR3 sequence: CASSRSDTQYF. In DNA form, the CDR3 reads TGTGCCAGCAGCCGCAGTGATACGCAGTATTTT.

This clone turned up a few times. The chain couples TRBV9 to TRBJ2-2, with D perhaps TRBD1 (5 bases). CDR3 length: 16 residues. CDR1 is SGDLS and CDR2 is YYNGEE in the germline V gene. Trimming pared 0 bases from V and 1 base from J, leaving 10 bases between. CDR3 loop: CASSVEPGLNTGELFF. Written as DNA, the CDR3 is TGTGCCAGCAGCGTAGAGCCAGGGCTGAACACCGGGGAGCTGTTTTTT.

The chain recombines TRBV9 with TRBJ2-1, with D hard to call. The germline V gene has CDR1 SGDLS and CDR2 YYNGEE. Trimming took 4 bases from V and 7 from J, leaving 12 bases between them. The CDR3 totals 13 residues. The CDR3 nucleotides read TGTGCCAGCAGCTCGACTTGGTGGAATGAGCAGTTCTTC. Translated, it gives CASSSTWWNEQFF.

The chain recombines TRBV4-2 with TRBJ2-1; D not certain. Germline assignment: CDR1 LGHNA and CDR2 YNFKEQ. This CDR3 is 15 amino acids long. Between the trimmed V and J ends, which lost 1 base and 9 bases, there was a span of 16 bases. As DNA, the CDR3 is TGTGCCAGCAGCCAAGTGGTTTTAGGAACGGGTGAGCAGTTCTTC. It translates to CASSQVVLGTGEQFF.

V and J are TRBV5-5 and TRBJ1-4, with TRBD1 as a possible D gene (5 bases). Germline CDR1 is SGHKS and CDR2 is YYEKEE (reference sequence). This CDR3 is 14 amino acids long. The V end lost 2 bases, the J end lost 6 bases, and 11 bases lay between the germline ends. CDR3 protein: CASSFQGSDEKLFF. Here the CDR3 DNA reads TGTGCCAGCAGCTTTCAGGGTTCAGATGAAAAACTGTTTTTT.

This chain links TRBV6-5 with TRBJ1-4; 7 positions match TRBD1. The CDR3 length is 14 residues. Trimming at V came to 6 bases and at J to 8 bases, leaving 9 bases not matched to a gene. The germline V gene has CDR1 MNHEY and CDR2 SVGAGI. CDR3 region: CASRKGTVREKLFF. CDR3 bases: TGTGCCAGCAGGAAGGGGACAGTTCGCGAAAAACTGTTTTTT.

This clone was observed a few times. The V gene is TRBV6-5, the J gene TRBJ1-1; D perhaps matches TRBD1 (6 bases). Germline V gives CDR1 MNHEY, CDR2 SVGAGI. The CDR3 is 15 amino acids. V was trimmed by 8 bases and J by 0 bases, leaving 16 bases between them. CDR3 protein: CASGNGGGMNTEAFF. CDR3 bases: TGTGCCAGCGGCAATGGGGGCGGAATGAACACTGAAGCTTTCTTT.

CDR3 in amino acids: CASSLGGQIEAFF. The CDR3 bases are TGTGCCAGCAGCTTAGGCGGACAGATTGAAGCTTTCTTT. The genes are TRBV7-9 and TRBJ1-1; a possible D gene is TRBD1 (6 bases). V lost 1 base, J lost 7 bases, and 10 bases lay in between. The CDR3 loop spans 13 amino acids. Germline V gene data show CDR1 as SEHNR and CDR2 as FQNEAQ (reference sequence). Supplemented by reference TRBV7-9 and TRBJ1-1, the full variable domain reads DTGVSQNPRHKITKRGQNVTFRCDPISEHNRLYWYRQTLGQGPEFLTYFQNEAQLEKSRLLSDRFSAERPKGSFSTLEIQRTEQGDSAMYLCASSLGGQIEAFFGQGTRLTVV.

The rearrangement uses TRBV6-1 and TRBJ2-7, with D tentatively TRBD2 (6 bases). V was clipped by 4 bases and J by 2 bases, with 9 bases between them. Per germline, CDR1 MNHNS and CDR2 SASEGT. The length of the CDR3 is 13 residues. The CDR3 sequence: CASSGRGPYEQYF. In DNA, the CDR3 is TGTGCCAGCAGTGGGCGGGGACCCTACGAGCAGTACTTC.